This TCR beta chain was profiled in a study of blood T cells in healthy people across ages. In its sample, this clonotype was seen a few times. From germline, CDR1 is KGHDR and CDR2 SFDVKD. The CDR3 sequence is 17 residues long. Germline trimming cut 4 bases from V and 1 base from J; bases unmatched to any gene: 8. Primed by a sample-barcoded 5' primer and a J-beta primer mix, a second PCR proceeded for about 7 to 12 cycles. TCRdb passed the 5' RACE reads through MiXCR, listing each CDR3 protein once. The table lists 1.5 million to 2 million distinct CDR3 sequences, around 48% of them singletons. This chain links TRBV24-1 with TRBJ2-3; 9 bases are a match to TRBD1. This clonotype was obtained from a woman in her forties in good health. The material sequenced was blood. For the CDR3, the DNA is TGTGCCACCAGTGAGCCCCGACAGGGGGTAGGCACAGATACGCAGTATTTT. It specifies CATSEPRQGVGTDTQYF.